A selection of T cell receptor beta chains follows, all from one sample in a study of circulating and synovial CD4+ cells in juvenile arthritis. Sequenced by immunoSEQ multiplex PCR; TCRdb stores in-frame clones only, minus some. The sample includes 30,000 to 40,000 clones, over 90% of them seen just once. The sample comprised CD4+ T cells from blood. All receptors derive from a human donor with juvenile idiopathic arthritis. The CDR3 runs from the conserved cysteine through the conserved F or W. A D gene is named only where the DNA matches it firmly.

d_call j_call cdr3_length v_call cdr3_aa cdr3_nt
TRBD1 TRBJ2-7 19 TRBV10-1 CASSEPICTGGKGSNEQYF TGCGCCAGCAGTGAGCCTATATGTACAGGGGGCAAGGGCTCTAACGAGCAGTACTTC
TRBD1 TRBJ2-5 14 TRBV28 CASSSRQGAETQYF TGTGCCAGCAGTTCTCGTCAGGGGGCAGAGACCCAGTACTTC
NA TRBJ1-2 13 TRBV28 CASSSGAVGGYTF TGTGCCAGCAGCTCAGGGGCGGTTGGGGGCTACACCTTC
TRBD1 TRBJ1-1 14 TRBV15 CATSRENLGGEAFF TGTGCCACCAGCAGAGAGAACCTAGGGGGCGAAGCTTTCTTT
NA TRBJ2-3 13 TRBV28 CASSLEGTNTQYF TGTGCCAGCAGTTTAGAGGGGACAAATACGCAGTATTTT
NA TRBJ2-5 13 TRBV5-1 CASVGPEGETQYF TGCGCCAGCGTAGGCCCGGAGGGAGAGACCCAGTACTTC
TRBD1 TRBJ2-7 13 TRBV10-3 CAISGTGANEQYF TGTGCCATCAGTGGGACAGGGGCGAACGAGCAGTACTTC
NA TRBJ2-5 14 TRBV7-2 CASSLDVSGETQYF TGTGCCAGCAGCTTAGACGTCTCGGGGGAGACCCAGTACTTC
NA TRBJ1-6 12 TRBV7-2 CASTLGSLPLHF TGTGCCAGCACCCTCGGGAGCCTACCCCTCCACTTT
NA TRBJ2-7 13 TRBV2 CASNGELRYEQYF TGTGCCAGCAACGGGGAATTGCGATACGAGCAGTACTTC
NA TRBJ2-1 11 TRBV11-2 CASSPLNEQFF TGTGCCAGCAGCCCCCTGAATGAGCAGTTCTTC
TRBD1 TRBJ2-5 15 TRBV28 CASSSQTGAQETQYF TGTGCCAGCAGTTCACAAACAGGGGCCCAAGAGACCCAGTACTTC